This record looks at one TCR beta chain sequence and its context. Its antigen remains unidentified. The data derive from a study of T-cell reconstitution after alpha-beta-depleted transplantation in children. General study findings and limits: T-cell counts and diversity at one year post-transplant came mainly from newly produced T cells. Reported findings indicate that, about two months after transplant, alpha-beta T cells came from several hundred expanded clones, which were derived from non-depleted graft cells. Day-60 TCRbeta diversity that was high in some patients was derived from surviving recipient T cells and thymic progenitors.

TCRbeta library construction was performed incorporating unique molecular identifiers. TCRdb re-called the PCR reads through MiXCR, storing one row per CDR3 protein. The repertoire holds fewer than 450,000 distinct CDR3 sequences, with under 20% as singletons. This TCR came from a male patient between 2 and 15 years old who had a stem cell transplant for acute lymphoblastic leukemia, so the T cells may come from the graft donor. The sequencing used PBMCs, mostly from graft donor cells, collected 360 days after TCRalphabeta/CD19-depleted stem cell transplant.

CDR3 amino acids: CATSDFLSGRAGTGELFF. The CDR3 coding sequence is TGTGCCACCAGTGATTTTCTTAGCGGGAGGGCCGGCACCGGGGAGCTGTTTTTT. The chain couples TRBV24-1 to TRBJ2-2; 11 bases line up with TRBD2. The CDR3 is made up of 18 amino acids. J gave up 4 bases and V 1 base, and 7 bases lay outside the gene matches. Germline V gene lookup returns CDR1 KGHDR and CDR2 SFDVKD.